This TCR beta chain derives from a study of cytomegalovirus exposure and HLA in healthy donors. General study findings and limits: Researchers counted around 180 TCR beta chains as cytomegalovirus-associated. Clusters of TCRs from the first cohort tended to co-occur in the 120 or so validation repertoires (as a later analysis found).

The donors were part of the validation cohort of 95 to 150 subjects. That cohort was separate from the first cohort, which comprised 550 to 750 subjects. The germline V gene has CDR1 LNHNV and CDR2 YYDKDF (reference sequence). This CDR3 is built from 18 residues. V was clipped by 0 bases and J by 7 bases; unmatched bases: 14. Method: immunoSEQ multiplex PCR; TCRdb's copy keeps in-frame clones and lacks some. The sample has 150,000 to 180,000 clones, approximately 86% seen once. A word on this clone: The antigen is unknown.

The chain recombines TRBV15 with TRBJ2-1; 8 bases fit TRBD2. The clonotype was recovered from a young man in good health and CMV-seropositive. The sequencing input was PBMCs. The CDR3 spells CATSREGLAGESGNEQFF. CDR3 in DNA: TGTGCCACCAGCAGAGAAGGACTAGCCGGGGAATCGGGGAATGAGCAGTTCTTC.